These 5 T cell receptor beta chains originate from one sample sequenced in a study of molecular identifiers for immune sequencing clone quantification. TCRdb fed the PCR reads into MiXCR, producing one record per CDR3 protein. The profile shows 400,000 to 600,000 distinct CDR3 sequences, around 21% of them singletons. The sequenced sample consisted of naive CD8+ T cells from blood, with Jurkat cell RNA spiked in. Regarding subset: FACS-sorted CD8+CD4-CCR7+CD45RA+ naive T cells. The source is a human donor in good health. Some libraries in this study had Jurkat cell RNA spiked in.

The chain carries TRBV7-9 and TRBJ2-5, with 9 bases identical to TRBD2. V was pared by 5 bases and J by 3 bases, with 13 bases of the junction left unmatched. The CDR3 covers 17 residues. Germline V lookup: CDR1 SEHNR, CDR2 FQNEAQ (reference sequence). The CDR3 reads CASSPDQSRGREETQYF. DNA for the CDR3: TGTGCCAGCAGCCCAGACCAGAGCCGCGGGAGGGAAGAGACCCAGTACTTC.

The chain is built from TRBV4-1 and TRBJ2-5; D is unresolved. CDR3 length: 13 residues. The ends were cut back, 4 bases at V and 5 bases at J, with 11 bases in the middle. Germline V gene sequence: CDR1 MGHRA, CDR2 YSYEKL. CDR3 DNA: TGCGCCAGCAGCCGAGGTTTGATGGAGACCCAGTACTTC. Amino acid sequence: CASSRGLMETQYF.

The table lists this clonotype with a few counts. The chain is built from TRBV12-3 or TRBV12-4 and TRBJ2-1, with TRBD2 matching 8 bases. V gave up 4 bases and J gave up 6 bases; unmatched junction bases: 5. The CDR3 covers 14 residues. In DNA, the CDR3 is TGTGCCAGCAGTTCGACTAGCGAGATCAATGAGCAGTTCTTC. This encodes CASSSTSEINEQFF.

This clonotype was picked up many times. The chain carries TRBV7-8 and TRBJ1-5; unclear D gene. The CDR3 spans 14 residues. V lost 2 bases and J 0 bases, leaving 5 bases between the germline ends. Germline V gives CDR1 SGHVS, CDR2 FQNEAQ. CDR3 sequence reads: CASSLLHSNQPQHF. As DNA, the CDR3 is TGTGCCAGCAGCTTATTACATAGCAATCAGCCCCAGCATTTT. Variable domain in full (rest from reference TRBV7-8 and TRBJ1-5): GAGVSQSPRYKVAKRGQDVALRCDPISGHVSLFWYQQALGQGPEFLTYFQNEAQLDKSGLPSDRFFAERPEGSVSTLKIQRTQQEDSAVYLCASSLLHSNQPQHFGDGTRLSIL.

This clonotype was picked up many times. The chain couples TRBV27 to TRBJ1-2; 11 nucleotides match TRBD1. This CDR3 has 14 amino acids. The V segment lost 5 bases and the J segment 7 bases; nucleotides outside the gene matches: 6. Germline assignment: CDR1 MNHEY and CDR2 SMNVEV (reference sequence). The CDR3 region has the DNA TGTGCCAGCAGTACCGGACAGGGGGCGGTTGGCTACACCTTC. It specifies CASSTGQGAVGYTF.